Presented here are 9 T cell receptor beta chains from one specimen sequenced in a study of radiotherapy plus CTLA-4 blockade in lung cancer. TCRdb's table, derived via immunoSEQ multiplex PCR, lists solely in-frame clones and lacks some. The table shows 50,000 to 85,000 clones, with around four fifths occurring only once. Specimen: peripheral blood, collected from a patient treated with radiotherapy plus ipilimumab. The receptors originated from a human donor with non-small cell lung cancer who had a partial response to radiotherapy plus ipilimumab.

This clone has a single count. V gene TRBV11-2 combines with J gene TRBJ1-1; D is unresolved. This CDR3 region has 13 residues. Germline-derived CDR1 and CDR2 are SGHAT and FQNNGV. Trimming pared 5 bases from V and 6 bases from J, leaving 13 bases between. CDR3 protein: CASSPKIRAEAFF. In DNA form, the CDR3 reads TGTGCCAGCAGCCCTAAAATCCGGGCTGAAGCTTTCTTT.

This chain links TRBV10-3 with TRBJ2-1; 14 bases are shared with TRBD2. The V gene's germline CDR1 is ENHRY and CDR2 SYGVKD. The CDR3 totals 20 residues. V shed 8 bases, J shed 0 bases, and the junction held 15 bases outside the gene matches. CDR3 loop: CAIRERLAGGLTSSYNEQFF. The CDR3 DNA sequence: TGTGCCATCCGCGAGAGACTAGCGGGAGGGTTAACGAGCTCCTACAATGAGCAGTTCTTC.

V and J are TRBV5-1 and TRBJ2-1; 7 bases align to TRBD1. This CDR3 comprises 14 residues. Germline V gene lookup returns CDR1 SGHRS and CDR2 YFSETQ. V was pared by 3 bases and J by 5 bases, with 5 bases of the junction left unmatched. CDR3 nucleotides: TGCGCCAGCAGCTCACAGGGGCTCGACAATGAGCAGTTCTTC. Its translation: CASSSQGLDNEQFF. The full variable domain, with the rest looked up from reference TRBV5-1 and TRBJ2-1, is KAGVTQTPRYLIKTRGQQVTLSCSPISGHRSVSWYQQTPGQGLQFLFEYFSETQRNKGNFPGRFSGRQFSNSRSEMNVSTLELGDSALYLCASSSQGLDNEQFFGPGTRLTVL.

This chain links TRBV7-9 with TRBJ1-4; D is uncertain. The CDR3 spans 12 residues. Trimming cost V 6 bases and J 6 bases, with 8 bases left between them. Germline loops: CDR1 SEHNR, CDR2 FQNEAQ (reference sequence). In nucleotides, the CDR3 is TGTGCCAGCAGTCTACGGGATGAAAAACTGTTTTTT. This translates into CASSLRDEKLFF.

This rearrangement joins TRBV30 to TRBJ2-3, with 11 bases fitting TRBD2. The CDR3 extends over 14 amino acids. J lost 5 bases, V lost 2 bases, and 3 bases had no gene match. Germline values: CDR1 GTSNPN, CDR2 SVGIG (reference sequence). In DNA, the CDR3 is TGTGCCTGGAGTCTCGGACTAGCGGGAGATACGCAGTATTTT. Its protein product is CAWSLGLAGDTQYF. The whole variable domain, remainder taken from reference TRBV30 and TRBJ2-3, is SQTIHQWPATLVQPVGSPLSLECTVEGTSNPNLYWYRQAAGRGLQLLFYSVGIGQISSEVPQNLSASRPQDRQFILSSKKLLLSDSGFYLCAWSLGLAGDTQYFGPGTRLTVL.

This chain joins TRBV6-1 and TRBJ2-1; 7 bases map to TRBD2. V trimming: 0 bases; J trimming: 5 bases; junction bases outside the gene matches: 7. The CDR3 is 16 residues long. Per germline, CDR1 MNHNS and CDR2 SASEGT. CDR3 DNA: TGTGCCAGCAGTGAAGCGCTCACTAGCGTAGACAATGAGCAGTTCTTC. Protein sequence: CASSEALTSVDNEQFF.

The V call is TRBV10-1, the J call TRBJ2-1; weak D call: TRBD2 (6 bases). Germline assignment: CDR1 WNHNN and CDR2 SYGVQD (reference sequence). This CDR3 spans 12 amino acids. Trimming removed 2 bases at V and 10 bases at J, with 9 bases between. CDR3 DNA sequence: TGCGCCAGCAGTGAGGGTAGCGGAGAGCAGTTCTTC. It translates to CASSEGSGEQFF.

The V and J genes are TRBV4-2 and TRBJ2-1; the match to TRBD2 covers 11 bases. Germline V gives CDR1 LGHNA, CDR2 YNFKEQ. Germline trimming cut 0 bases from V and 7 bases from J; bases unmatched to any gene: 8. This CDR3 spans 17 amino acids. The CDR3 here is CASSQEGSGRGRNEQFF. Here the CDR3 DNA reads TGTGCCAGCAGCCAAGAGGGTAGCGGGAGGGGTAGAAATGAGCAGTTCTTC.

The genes are TRBV7-3 and TRBJ2-1; 8 bases line up with TRBD2. The CDR3 runs to 18 residues. Germline V gene sequence: CDR1 SGHTA, CDR2 FQGTGA. Trimming cost V 0 bases and J 7 bases; bases outside gene matches: 14. This chain's CDR3 is CASSLTWWSGLEPNEQFF. CDR3 nucleotides: TGTGCCAGCAGCTTAACCTGGTGGTCGGGACTAGAGCCGAATGAGCAGTTCTTC.